The 18 T cell receptor beta chains below come from one sample, sequenced in a study of T cell responses to AZD1222 COVID-19 vaccine (dated by TCRdb to the early 2020s). Read against the paper, the sample's time point label means: baseline before first vaccination. The library was prepared using the immunoSEQ multiplex PCR assay. The source is immuneACCESS, and TCRdb retained only in-frame sequences with V and J called. Part of the clones is not carried over; for the studies checked, unresolved V genes explain less than half of this, and the remainder is unexplained. This sample gives 150,000 or so clones in total; around nine tenths of them show up just once. The ten largest clones add up to 1.1% to 1.5% of the sample. The sequenced sample was peripheral blood, obtained on day 0 of AZD1222 vaccination. The receptors stem from an adult in good health.

V usage is TRBV7-2 and J usage is TRBJ1-1; no reliable D call. The V gene lost 5 bases and the J gene lost 4 bases, with 11 bases spanning the gap. The CDR3 runs 13 residues. Germline V lookup: CDR1 SGHTA, CDR2 FQGNSA. The CDR3 reads CASSPPWSTEAFF. Written as DNA, the CDR3 is TGTGCCAGCAGCCCACCTTGGAGCACTGAAGCTTTCTTT. Drawing the rest from reference TRBV7-2 and TRBJ1-1, the complete variable domain is GAGVSQSPSNKVTEKGKDVELRCDPISGHTALYWYRQSLGQGLEFLIYFQGNSAPDKSGLPSDRFSAERTGGSVSTLTIQRTQQEDSAVYLCASSPPWSTEAFFGQGTRLTVV.

This chain joins TRBV2 and TRBJ1-5, with D maybe TRBD1 (5 bases). Trimming took off 2 bases at V and 7 bases at J, with 15 bases between the two ends. The CDR3 has 15 residues. Germline CDR1 and CDR2: SNHLY and FYNNEI. This CDR3 reads CASSEFTGSGQPQHF. Written as DNA, the CDR3 is TGTGCCAGCAGTGAATTTACGGGTTCAGGGCAGCCCCAGCATTTT.

The V gene is TRBV5-5, the J gene TRBJ2-3; perhaps TRBD1 as D (6 bases). With 5 bases removed from V and 2 bases from J, the gap between germline ends came to 12 bases. The CDR3 spans 14 residues. Germline CDR1 and CDR2: SGHKS and YYEKEE (reference sequence). CDR3 amino acids: CASSLQGFTDTQYF. The CDR3 nucleotides are TGTGCCAGCAGTTTACAGGGTTTCACAGATACGCAGTATTTT. Variable domain in full (rest from reference TRBV5-5 and TRBJ2-3): DAGVTQSPTHLIKTRGQQVTLRCSPISGHKSVSWYQQVLGQGPQFIFQYYEKEERGRGNFPDRFSARQFPNYSSELNVNALLLGDSALYLCASSLQGFTDTQYFGPGTRLTVL.

This rearrangement joins TRBV5-1 to TRBJ2-7; TRBD1 matches at 7 bases. Trimming removed 3 bases from V and 3 bases from J; junction bases left unmatched: 9. The CDR3 spans 15 residues. The V gene's germline CDR1 is SGHRS and CDR2 YFSETQ. CDR3 in DNA: TGCGCCAGCAGCTATGGGACAGCCAAAAACTACGAGCAGTACTTC. Amino acids: CASSYGTAKNYEQYF.

The CDR3 region is CASSLAGDPTEAFF. The CDR3 nucleotides are TGTGCCAGCAGTTTGGCAGGGGACCCCACTGAAGCTTTCTTT. J is TRBJ1-1 and V is TRBV7-8; weak D call: TRBD1 (6 bases). The V gene lost 6 bases and the J gene lost 4 bases, with 15 bases spanning the gap. Germline CDR1 and CDR2: SGHVS and FQNEAQ. The CDR3 has 14 residues.

J is TRBJ2-7 and V is TRBV12-5, with TRBD1 identical over 9 bases. The CDR3 is made up of 13 amino acids. CDR1 is LGHNT and CDR2 is FRNRAP in the germline V gene. Trimming at V came to 9 bases and at J to 5 bases, leaving 8 bases not matched to a gene. The CDR3: CASEGDRVHEQYF. Written as DNA, the CDR3 is TGTGCTAGCGAGGGGGACAGGGTTCACGAGCAGTACTTC. Using reference TRBV12-5 and TRBJ2-7 for the parts outside the CDR3, the full variable domain is DARVTQTPRHKVTEMGQEVTMRCQPILGHNTVFWYRQTMMQGLELLAYFRNRAPLDDSGMPKDRFSAEMPDATLATLKIQPSEPRDSAVYFCASEGDRVHEQYFGPGTRLTVT.

This chain joins TRBV10-1 and TRBJ2-1; TRBD2 agrees at 9 bases. Germline V gene lookup returns CDR1 WNHNN and CDR2 SYGVQD (reference sequence). V dropped 0 bases and J dropped 7; count of bases not matched to a gene: 4. This CDR3 has 15 amino acids. CDR3 DNA sequence: TGCGCCAGCAGTGAGTCAGGAAGCGGGAGGAATGAGCAGTTCTTC. This sequence encodes CASSESGSGRNEQFF.

The J gene is TRBJ1-1, the V gene TRBV28; 9 nucleotides match TRBD1. Germline CDR1 and CDR2: MDHEN and SYDVKM. The CDR3 contains 14 residues. V shed 3 bases, J shed 3 bases, and the junction held 2 bases outside the gene matches. The CDR3: CASSLGQGDTEAFF. Written as DNA, the CDR3 is TGTGCCAGCAGTTTGGGACAGGGCGACACTGAAGCTTTCTTT.

This chain links TRBV5-1 with TRBJ2-7; 10 bases are shared with TRBD1. With 4 bases clipped from V and 7 bases from J, the junction kept 11 bases outside the gene matches. Germline V gene sequence: CDR1 SGHRS, CDR2 YFSETQ. The CDR3 has 15 residues. This CDR3 reads CASSNPGQGLREQYF. CDR3 nucleotides: TGCGCCAGCAGCAACCCGGGACAGGGGTTGAGGGAGCAGTACTTC.

The V call is TRBV7-2, the J call TRBJ2-6; 7 bases agree with TRBD2. The CDR3 contains 16 residues. With 1 base clipped from V and 2 bases from J, the junction kept 2 bases outside the gene matches. Germline V gives CDR1 SGHTA, CDR2 FQGNSA. The CDR3 DNA reads as TGTGCCAGCAGCTTAGGTGGGGGGGCTGGGGCCAACGTCCTGACTTTC. Amino acids: CASSLGGGAGANVLTF.

The V call is TRBV10-3, the J call TRBJ2-7; D gene unclear. This CDR3 spans 15 amino acids. CDR1 and CDR2 from the germline V gene are ENHRY and SYGVKD. V lost 0 bases, J lost 0 bases, and 9 bases lay in between. The CDR3: CAISESMVGSYEQYF. The CDR3 DNA reads TGTGCCATCAGTGAGTCGATGGTAGGCTCCTACGAGCAGTACTTC.

The chain couples TRBV11-2 to TRBJ1-1, with 10 bases lining up with TRBD1. Trimming at V came to 3 bases and at J to 4 bases, leaving 5 bases not matched to a gene. The CDR3 loop spans 15 amino acids. Germline V CDR1 and CDR2: SGHAT, FQNNGV. The CDR3 protein is CASSFRRQGATEAFF. CDR3 coding DNA: TGTGCCAGCAGCTTCCGTCGACAGGGGGCCACTGAAGCTTTCTTT.

The chain uses TRBV10-2 and TRBJ1-1, with D unresolved. The CDR3 covers 13 residues. Trimming took off 7 bases at V and 8 bases at J, with 17 bases between the two ends. From germline, CDR1 is WSHSY and CDR2 SAAADI. This CDR3 is CASTGEEFTEAFF. The CDR3, as DNA: TGCGCCAGCACCGGGGAGGAGTTTACCGAAGCTTTCTTT.

The J gene is TRBJ2-6, the V gene TRBV7-8, with a weak D call TRBD1 (5 bases). The CDR3 totals 16 residues. CDR1 is SGHVS and CDR2 is FQNEAQ in the germline V gene. V gave up 8 bases and J gave up 2 bases, with 16 bases separating them. The CDR3 region is CASADWQGTGANVLTF. The DNA of the CDR3 is TGTGCCAGCGCCGACTGGCAGGGAACTGGGGCCAACGTCCTGACTTTC.

This clone was seen just once. The rearrangement links TRBV25-1 to TRBJ2-7; D is undetermined. CDR1 and CDR2 (germline): MGHDK, SYGVNS. Trimming removed 4 bases at V and 6 bases at J, with 7 bases between. This CDR3 comprises 11 residues. The CDR3 DNA follows: TGTGCCAGCAGTGCCTACAGCGAGCAGTACTTC. Translating gives CASSAYSEQYF.

The V gene is TRBV6-2 or TRBV6-3, the J gene TRBJ1-2, with D possibly matching TRBD1 (6 bases). V was pared by 2 bases and J by 8 bases, with 15 bases between. The CDR3 contains 14 residues. From germline, CDR1 is MNHEY and CDR2 SVGEGT. The CDR3 coding sequence is TGTGCCAGCAGTTACCCAGACAGGCGGGGAGGCTACACCTTC. Amino acids: CASSYPDRRGGYTF.

The genes are TRBV19 and TRBJ2-2; no firm D call. The CDR3 length is 14 residues. Germline V gives CDR1 LNHDA, CDR2 SQIVND (reference sequence). Trimming cost V 3 bases and J 5 bases, with 10 bases left between them. DNA of the CDR3: TGTGCCAGTAGTATTTCGGCAGGAACCGGGGAGCTGTTTTTT. Translating it yields CASSISAGTGELFF.

The chain uses TRBV6-2 or TRBV6-3 and TRBJ2-1, with D possibly matching TRBD2 (5 bases). V dropped 2 bases and J dropped 6 bases, with 11 bases sitting between them. The germline CDR1 and CDR2 sequences are MNHEY and SVGEGT. There are 14 residues in the CDR3. The CDR3 sequence is CASSYPGLSNEQFF. CDR3 coding DNA: TGTGCCAGCAGTTACCCCGGACTTAGCAATGAGCAGTTCTTC.